These T cell receptor beta chains were read from a single sample in a study of T cell responses to AZD1222 COVID-19 vaccine. Assay: immunoSEQ multiplex PCR; the TCRdb copy retains only in-frame clones and omits some. This table has 120,000 to 150,000 clones, 70% to 90% appearing once. The specimen was peripheral blood, collected on day 0 of AZD1222 vaccination. These TCRs come from an adult in good health. The CDR3 runs from the conserved cysteine through the conserved F or W. The D gene is left open where the match is weak. Clone size appears in some rows only: once, few, many, or a class for an expanded clone.

TRBV2	NA	TRBJ2-7	NA	TGTGCCAGCAGCCCGCAGTCTCGGGGCGAGCAGTACTTC	CASSPQSRGEQYF
TRBV6-1	NA	TRBJ1-1	NA	TGTGCCAGCAGTGACCAGGGAGAGAACACTGAAGCTTTCTTT	CASSDQGENTEAFF
TRBV5-4	once	TRBJ1-1	NA	TGTGCCAGCAGCCCCCAGACAAGTTGGTCCACTGAAGCTTTCTTT	CASSPQTSWSTEAFF
TRBV19	NA	TRBJ1-1	NA	TGTGCCAGTAGTATTGGGCAGGGGAACACTGAAGCTTTCTTT	CASSIGQGNTEAFF
TRBV9	NA	TRBJ2-1	TRBD2	TGTGCCAGCAGCGTAGTTGGGAGCGGGAGGGCTCTTAACAATGAGCAGTTCTTC	CASSVVGSGRALNNEQFF
TRBV6-5	NA	TRBJ2-7	NA	TGTGCCAGCAGTTACGGACTTAACTACGAGCAGTACTTC	CASSYGLNYEQYF
TRBV12-3/TRBV12-4	NA	TRBJ2-5	NA	TGTGCCAGCATCGGGGAGTGGGGTGAGACCCAGTACTTC	CASIGEWGETQYF
TRBV6-2/TRBV6-3	NA	TRBJ2-7	NA	TGTGCCAGCAGTTACGACACCGAGCAGTACTTC	CASSYDTEQYF
TRBV7-8	NA	TRBJ2-7	TRBD1	TGTGCCAGCAGCTTAACGTCCCTGGGCAGGACAGGGGTAAGCGAGCAGTACTTC	CASSLTSLGRTGVSEQYF
TRBV7-2	NA	TRBJ2-7	TRBD1	TGTGCCAGCAGCTGGGGGGGACAGGGTGGCGAGCAGTACTTC	CASSWGGQGGEQYF
TRBV11-2	NA	TRBJ1-1	NA	TGTGCCAGCAGTTACGAGGGGGGGTTCAGAGAAGCTTTCTTT	CASSYEGGFREAFF
TRBV28	once	TRBJ1-1	TRBD1	TGTGCCAGCAGCCGCCTACGGACAGGGAGGGCCTCTGGAGCTTTCTTT	CASSRLRTGRASGAFF
TRBV7-9	once	TRBJ1-1	NA	TGTGCCAGCAGCCCGTTCGACAGATCCGAAGAGAACACTGAAGCTTTCTTT	CASSPFDRSEENTEAFF
TRBV6-1	NA	TRBJ1-5	NA	TGTGCCAGCAGTGAAGCCGGTTCCAATCAGCCCCAGCATTTT	CASSEAGSNQPQHF
TRBV4-2	NA	TRBJ2-3	TRBD2	TGTGCCAGCAGCCCGGGACTAGCGGGGGGGCCAGGCACAGATACGCAGTATTTT	CASSPGLAGGPGTDTQYF
TRBV27	NA	TRBJ1-1	TRBD1	TGTGCCAGCAGTTTATCCGGACAGGGAAGGCCGATGAACACTGAAGCTTTCTTT	CASSLSGQGRPMNTEAFF
TRBV5-4	NA	TRBJ2-7	NA	TGTGCCAGCAGCTTCTGGGGGGCTTACGAGCAGTACTTC	CASSFWGAYEQYF
TRBV2	once	TRBJ1-2	NA	TGTGCCAGCCTCAAAAGGGGATATAACTATGGCTACACCTTC	CASLKRGYNYGYTF
TRBV4-3	NA	TRBJ1-2	NA	TGCGCCAGCAGCCCTGGAGGCGACTATGGCTACACCTTC	CASSPGGDYGYTF
TRBV7-9	NA	TRBJ2-5	NA	TGTGCCAGCAGCTTAGTACGGCCCGAGCTATACTTC	CASSLVRPELYF
TRBV18	NA	TRBJ2-7	NA	TGTGCCAGCTCATCCAACCTCTACGAGCAGTACTTC	CASSSNLYEQYF
TRBV30	NA	TRBJ2-3	NA	TGTGCCTGGACAACAGGGTGGACAGATACGCAGTATTTT	CAWTTGWTDTQYF
TRBV7-6	NA	TRBJ1-5	TRBD1	TGTGCCAGCAGCCGGGGGACAGGGGGAGAGGGCAATCAGCCCCAGCATTTT	CASSRGTGGEGNQPQHF
TRBV7-6	NA	TRBJ1-3	NA	TGTGCCAGCAGCTTAGCGTCGGGGGCAGCTGGAAACACCATATATTTT	CASSLASGAAGNTIYF
TRBV9	NA	TRBJ1-6	NA	TGTGCCAGCAGCGTAGTCCCCAATTCACCCCTCCACTTT	CASSVVPNSPLHF
TRBV19	NA	TRBJ2-7	NA	TGTGCCAGTAGTACCAACAGGGCCCCCTACGAGCAGTACTTC	CASSTNRAPYEQYF
TRBV5-8	NA	TRBJ1-2	TRBD1	TGTGCCAGCAGCGATACAGGGGGCATCTATGGCTACACCTTC	CASSDTGGIYGYTF